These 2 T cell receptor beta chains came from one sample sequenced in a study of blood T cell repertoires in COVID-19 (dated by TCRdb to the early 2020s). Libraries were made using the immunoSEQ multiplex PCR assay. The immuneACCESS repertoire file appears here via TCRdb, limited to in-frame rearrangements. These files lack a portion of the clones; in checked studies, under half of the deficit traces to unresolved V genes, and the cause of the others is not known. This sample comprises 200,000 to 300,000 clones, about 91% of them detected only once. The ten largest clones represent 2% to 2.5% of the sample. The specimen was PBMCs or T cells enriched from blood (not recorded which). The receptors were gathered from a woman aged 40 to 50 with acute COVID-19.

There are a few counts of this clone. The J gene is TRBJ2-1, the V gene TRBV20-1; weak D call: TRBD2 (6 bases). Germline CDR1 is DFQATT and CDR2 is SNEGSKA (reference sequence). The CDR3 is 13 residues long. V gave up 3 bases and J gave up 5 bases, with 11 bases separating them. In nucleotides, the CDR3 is TGCAGTGCTAGTGATCGACTAGACAATGAGCAGTTCTTC. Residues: CSASDRLDNEQFF.

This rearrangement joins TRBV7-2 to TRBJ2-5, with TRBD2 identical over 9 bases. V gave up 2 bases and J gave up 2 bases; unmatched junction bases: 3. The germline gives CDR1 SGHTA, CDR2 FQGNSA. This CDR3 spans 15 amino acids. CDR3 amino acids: CASSLTSGPQETQYF. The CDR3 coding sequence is TGTGCCAGCAGCTTAACTAGCGGGCCTCAAGAGACCCAGTACTTC. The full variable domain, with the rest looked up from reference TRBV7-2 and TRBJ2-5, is GAGVSQSPSNKVTEKGKDVELRCDPISGHTALYWYRQSLGQGLEFLIYFQGNSAPDKSGLPSDRFSAERTGGSVSTLTIQRTQQEDSAVYLCASSLTSGPQETQYFGPGTRLLVL.